This TCR beta chain was recorded in a study of T cells after somatic rescue of genetic block. The CDR3 has 13 residues. CDR1 is SGHRS, CDR2 YFSETQ, per germline. The V end lost 0 bases, the J end lost 8 bases, and 9 bases lay between the germline ends. Profiled with immunoSEQ multiplex PCR; TCRdb holds only in-frame clones, not every one. The sample lists roughly 71,000 clones, under 95% occurring once. This chain joins TRBV5-1 and TRBJ2-1; D remains unclear. This receptor was taken from a man aged 25-40 years. Sequenced input: peripheral blood mononuclear cells (PBMCs). In DNA form, the CDR3 reads TGCGCCAGCAGCTTGGCCCCCCACGATGAGCAGTTCTTC. Its translation is CASSLAPHDEQFF.